This T cell receptor beta chain was captured in a study of T-cell reconstitution after alpha-beta-depleted transplantation in children. TCRbeta library preparation incorporated unique molecular identifiers. Each CDR3 protein is one row after TCRdb ran MiXCR on the PCR reads. The sample includes 200,000 to 300,000 distinct CDR3 sequences, about 25% seen only once; the top ten take roughly 2.6%. CDR3 length: 14 amino acids. Study outcomes and limitations: Newly made T cells mostly supplied T-cell counts and diversity one year after transplant.

This clonotype was seen ten or more times. No antigen is known for it. Sequence at one end of the junction differs from germline and may be a read error. This TCR came from a girl aged 2 to 10 with Fanconi anemia, due to receive a stem cell transplant. The sample in question was PBMCs, obtained before TCRalphabeta/CD19-depleted stem cell transplant. The rearrangement joins TRBV12-3 or TRBV12-4 to TRBJ2-1; 11 nucleotides line up with TRBD1. The CDR3 bases are TGTGCCAGCAGAACGGGACAGGGGGGAGAGGGGAGCCTCTTC. Amino acid sequence: CASRTGQGGEGSLF.